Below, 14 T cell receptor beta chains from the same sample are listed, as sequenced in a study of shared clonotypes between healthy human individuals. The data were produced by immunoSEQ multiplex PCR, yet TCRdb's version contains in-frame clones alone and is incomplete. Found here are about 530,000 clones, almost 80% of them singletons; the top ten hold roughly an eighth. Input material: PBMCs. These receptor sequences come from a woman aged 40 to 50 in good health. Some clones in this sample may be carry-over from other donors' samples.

The CDR3 region has the DNA TGTGCCTGGAGTAGGACCGCAGGGGTAGCTTTCTTT. It is translated as CAWSRTAGVAFF. V is TRBV30 and J is TRBJ1-1, with a tentative D call TRBD1 (6 bases). Germline V gene data show CDR1 as GTSNPN and CDR2 as SVGIG (reference sequence). The CDR3 totals 12 residues. Trimming took off 2 bases at V and 10 bases at J, with 14 bases between the two ends.

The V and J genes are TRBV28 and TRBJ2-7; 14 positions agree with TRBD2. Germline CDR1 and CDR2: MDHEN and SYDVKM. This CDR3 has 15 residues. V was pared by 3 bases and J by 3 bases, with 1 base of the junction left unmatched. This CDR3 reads CASSFGLAGGYEQYF. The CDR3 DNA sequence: TGTGCCAGCAGTTTCGGACTAGCGGGAGGCTACGAGCAGTACTTC. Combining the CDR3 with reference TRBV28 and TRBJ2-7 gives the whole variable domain DVKVTQSSRYLVKRTGEKVFLECVQDMDHENMFWYRQDPGLGLRLIYFSYDVKMKEKGDIPEGYSVSREKKERFSLILESASTNQTSMYLCASSFGLAGGYEQYFGPGTRLTVT.

CDR3 sequence (DNA): TGTGCCAGCAGCTTACAGGGGGCCGGGGAGCTGTTTTTT. Amino acids: CASSLQGAGELFF. The chain carries TRBV7-3 and TRBJ2-2; TRBD1 agrees at 7 bases. CDR1 is SGHTA, CDR2 FQGTGA, per germline. CDR3 size: 13 residues. The J segment lost 6 bases and the V segment lost 2 bases, leaving 0 bases of the junction unmatched. The complete variable domain, with remaining parts taken from reference TRBV7-3 and TRBJ2-2, reads GAGVSQTPSNKVTEKGKYVELRCDPISGHTALYWYRQSLGQGPEFLIYFQGTGAADDSGLPNDRFFAVRPEGSVSTLKIQRTERGDSAVYLCASSLQGAGELFFGEGSRLTVL.

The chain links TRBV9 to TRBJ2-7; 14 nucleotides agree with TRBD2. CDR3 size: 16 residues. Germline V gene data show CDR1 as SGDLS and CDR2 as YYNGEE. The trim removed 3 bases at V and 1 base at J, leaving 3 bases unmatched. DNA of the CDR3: TGTGCCAGCAGCGGACTAGCGGGAGGGCCGTCCTACGAGCAGTACTTC. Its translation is CASSGLAGGPSYEQYF.

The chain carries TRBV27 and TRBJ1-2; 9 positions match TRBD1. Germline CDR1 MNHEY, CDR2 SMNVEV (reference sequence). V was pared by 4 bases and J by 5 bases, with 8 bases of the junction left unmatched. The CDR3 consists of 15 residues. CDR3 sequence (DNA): TGTGCCAGCAGTTCAGCCGGGACAGGGATGTATGGCTACACCTTC. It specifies CASSSAGTGMYGYTF.

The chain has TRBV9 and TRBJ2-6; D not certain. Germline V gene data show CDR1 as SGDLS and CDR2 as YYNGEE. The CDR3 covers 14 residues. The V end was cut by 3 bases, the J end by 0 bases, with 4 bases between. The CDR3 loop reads CASSAYSGANVLTF. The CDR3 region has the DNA TGTGCCAGCAGCGCCTACTCTGGGGCCAACGTCCTGACTTTC.

CDR3: CASSLGGMEKLFF. CDR3 bases: TGTGCCAGCAGCTTAGGGGGGATGGAAAAACTGTTTTTT. This chain connects TRBV7-9 to TRBJ1-4; a possible D gene is TRBD1 (5 bases). CDR3 length: 13 amino acids. V was shortened by 1 base and J by 8 bases, with 8 bases between the two germline ends. Germline CDR1 and CDR2: SEHNR and FQNEAQ (reference sequence).

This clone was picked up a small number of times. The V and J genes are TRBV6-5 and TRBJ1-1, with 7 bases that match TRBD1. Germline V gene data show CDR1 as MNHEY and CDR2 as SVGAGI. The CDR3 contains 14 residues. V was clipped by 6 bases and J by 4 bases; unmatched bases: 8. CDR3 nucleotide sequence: TGTGCCAGCAGAGAGACAGGGTATGCCACTGAAGCTTTCTTT. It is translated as CASRETGYATEAFF.

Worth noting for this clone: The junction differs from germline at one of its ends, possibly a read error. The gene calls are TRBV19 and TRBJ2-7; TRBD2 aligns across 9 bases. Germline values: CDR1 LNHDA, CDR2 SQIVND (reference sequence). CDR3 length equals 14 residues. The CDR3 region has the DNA TGCTGCGTAGCGGGAGATTACAGCTCCTACGAGCAGTACTTC. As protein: CCVAGDYSSYEQYF.

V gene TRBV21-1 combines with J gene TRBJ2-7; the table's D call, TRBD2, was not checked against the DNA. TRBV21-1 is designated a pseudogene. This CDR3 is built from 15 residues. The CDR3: CASSKITSGAYEQYF. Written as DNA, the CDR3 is TGTGCCAGCAGCAAAATCACTAGCGGCGCCTACGAGCAGTACTTC.

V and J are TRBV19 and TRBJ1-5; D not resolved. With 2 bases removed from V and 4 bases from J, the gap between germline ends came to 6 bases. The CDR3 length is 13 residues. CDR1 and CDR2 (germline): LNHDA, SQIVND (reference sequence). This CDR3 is CASSINTNQPQHF. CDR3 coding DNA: TGTGCCAGTAGTATAAATACGAATCAGCCCCAGCATTTT.

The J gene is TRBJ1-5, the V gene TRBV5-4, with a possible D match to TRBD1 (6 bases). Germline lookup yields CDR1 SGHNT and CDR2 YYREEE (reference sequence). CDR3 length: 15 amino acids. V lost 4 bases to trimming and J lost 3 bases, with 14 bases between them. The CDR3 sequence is CASSIQGRLNQPQHF. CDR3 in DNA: TGTGCCAGCAGCATACAGGGTCGTCTCAATCAGCCCCAGCATTTT.

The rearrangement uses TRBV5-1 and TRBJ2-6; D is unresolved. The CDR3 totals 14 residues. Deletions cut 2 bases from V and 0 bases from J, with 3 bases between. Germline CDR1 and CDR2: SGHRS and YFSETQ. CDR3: CASSFSSGANVLTF. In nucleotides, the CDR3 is TGCGCCAGCAGCTTTTCCTCTGGGGCCAACGTCCTGACTTTC.

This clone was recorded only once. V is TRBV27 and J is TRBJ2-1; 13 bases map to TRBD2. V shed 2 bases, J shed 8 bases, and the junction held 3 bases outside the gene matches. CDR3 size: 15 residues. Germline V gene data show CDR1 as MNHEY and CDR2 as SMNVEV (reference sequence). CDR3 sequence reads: CASSLRLAGGHEQFF. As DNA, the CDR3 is TGTGCCAGCAGTTTAAGACTAGCGGGAGGCCATGAGCAGTTCTTC.